This is a list of T cell receptor beta chains from one sample in a study of T-cell reconstitution after alpha-beta-depleted transplantation in children. TCRdb itself ran the PCR reads through MiXCR, one entry per CDR3 protein. The sample contains about 290,000 distinct CDR3 sequences, roughly 8.2% of which appear only once. The sequences come from peripheral blood, collected 360 days after TCRalphabeta/CD19-depleted stem cell transplant. The receptors stem from a female patient between 2 and 15 years old who had a stem cell transplant for Fanconi anemia, so the T cells may come from the graft donor. Both conserved end residues are part of each CDR3. D genes are given only for firm matches. Clone size is shown for a subset of rows, as once, few, many or a class of expanded clone.

TRBV9,many,TRBJ2-5,.,TGTGCCAGCAGCCCTGAGGGCAAGGGGGGTCCAGAGACCCAGTACTTC,CASSPEGKGGPETQYF
TRBV28,many,TRBJ2-1,TRBD1,TGTGCCAGCAGTTTCAGAACAGGGGCCGGCAATGAGCAGTTCTTC,CASSFRTGAGNEQFF
TRBV5-1,many,TRBJ2-1,TRBD1,TGCGCCAGCAGCTTTCGAGGGGACAGTCTCGCAATGGTTCAGTTCTTC,CASSFRGDSLAMVQFF
TRBV18,few,TRBJ1-4,TRBD1,TGTGCCAGCTCACCCGGGACAGGGGAAAAACTGTTTTTT,CASSPGTGEKLFF
TRBV5-1,many,TRBJ1-1,.,TGCGCCAGCAGCTTGCCTTTTGAGGGAACTGAAGCTTTCTTT,CASSLPFEGTEAFF
TRBV12-3/TRBV12-4,many,TRBJ1-4,.,TGTGCCAGCAGTTTTGAATATTATGAAAAACTGTTTTTT,CASSFEYYEKLFF
TRBV7-9,many,TRBJ1-1,.,TGTGCCAGCAGCTTATACAGCACTGAAGCTTTCTTT,CASSLYSTEAFF
TRBV20-1,many,TRBJ2-3,TRBD2,TGCAGTGCTAGAGATGCGGCGGGAGATGGAGATACGCAGTATTTT,CSARDAAGDGDTQYF
TRBV7-2,.,TRBJ2-7,.,TGTGCCAGCAGCTTTGGGCACTCCTACGAGCAGTACTTC,CASSFGHSYEQYF
TRBV27,many,TRBJ2-2,.,TGTGCCAGCAGTTTACCCCCGACCGGGGAGCTGTTTTTT,CASSLPPTGELFF
TRBV28,.,TRBJ1-1,TRBD1,TGTGCCAGCAGTTTAATCTGGGGACAGGGGGCGCCGAACACTGAAGCTTTCTTT,CASSLIWGQGAPNTEAFF
TRBV6-1,few,TRBJ1-5,.,TGTGCCAGCAGTGAAGAAGAGGGGCCTCAGCCCCAGCATTTT,CASSEEEGPQPQHF
TRBV5-1,many,TRBJ1-2,.,TGCGCCAGCAGCTTGGGAGGTTTTGGCTACACCTTC,CASSLGGFGYTF
TRBV2,many,TRBJ2-3,.,TGTGCCAGCAGTGTATTGGGGGCTAGCACAGATACGCAGTATTTT,CASSVLGASTDTQYF
TRBV29-1,many,TRBJ1-1,.,TGCAGCGTTGAAGAGGGCCCGCCGAACACTGAAGCTTTCTTT,CSVEEGPPNTEAFF
TRBV7-9,.,TRBJ1-1,TRBD1,TGTGCCAGCAGCCTTTACAGGGGGCTAGCTTTCTTT,CASSLYRGLAFF
TRBV30,.,TRBJ2-2,.,TGTGCCTGGACCCCGGGTACCGGGGAGCTGTTTTTT,CAWTPGTGELFF
TRBV5-5,.,TRBJ2-1,.,TGTGCCAGCAGCTTGGATCTTTGGGAGCAGTTCTTC,CASSLDLWEQFF
TRBV11-2,few,TRBJ2-5,TRBD2,TGTGCCAAACCGGGACTAGCGAAAGAGACCCAGTACTTC,CAKPGLAKETQYF
TRBV7-2,many,TRBJ1-2,TRBD1,TGTGCCAGCAGCGAGTTGACAGGGAAGGCTGGCTACACCTTC,CASSELTGKAGYTF
TRBV9,many,TRBJ2-1,.,TGTGCCAGCAGCGTAGGAGGGACCCCGTATGAGCAGTTCTTC,CASSVGGTPYEQFF
TRBV7-8,many,TRBJ2-3,TRBD2,TGTGCCAGCAGCTTAGAAGCGGGGCGTTTCACAGATACGCAGTATTTT,CASSLEAGRFTDTQYF
TRBV7-8,.,TRBJ1-1,.,TGTGCCAGCAGCTTAGTGGGGGGCTCGGCTTTCTTT,CASSLVGGSAFF
TRBV9,few,TRBJ1-1,.,TGTGCCAGCAGCGCCTGGGACGAAAACACTGAAGCTTTCTTT,CASSAWDENTEAFF
TRBV14,.,TRBJ1-1,.,TGTGCCAGCAGCCAAAGGGGGGGCAGAATGAACACTGAAGCTTTCTTT,CASSQRGGRMNTEAFF
TRBV6-2/TRBV6-3,many,TRBJ2-2,TRBD1,TGTGCCAGCACCAGCGACAGGGGGCGCATCGGGGAGCTGTTTTTT,CASTSDRGRIGELFF
TRBV28,many,TRBJ2-3,.,TGTGCCAGCAGACGCAGGGGAGGGTTTACAGATACGCAGTATTTT,CASRRRGGFTDTQYF
TRBV24-1,.,TRBJ2-3,.,TGTGCCACCAGTGATTTGGGCGGAGGGGGGATAGGAGATACGCAGTATTTT,CATSDLGGGGIGDTQYF
TRBV5-1,.,TRBJ2-5,TRBD2,TGCGCCAGCAGCTTGGAGCGGGGGGGCCGAGTGACCCAGTACTTC,CASSLERGGRVTQYF
TRBV4-1,.,TRBJ1-1,.,TGCGCCAGCAGCCAAACAATACTTCACGACAGGCGGGTCACTGAAGCTTTCTTT,CASSQTILHDRRVTEAFF
TRBV6-5,many,TRBJ2-3,.,TGTGCCAGCAGTTACGGGAGTGCCACAGATACGCAGTATTTT,CASSYGSATDTQYF
TRBV6-4,many,TRBJ1-3,TRBD1,TGTGCCAGCAGTCTAAACCCCTACCGGGACAGGGAAGGAGGAAACACCATATATTTT,CASSLNPYRDREGGNTIYF
TRBV28,.,TRBJ1-1,.,TGTGCCAGCAGTTTAACCAAGCCCGACCCCGAAGCTTTCTTT,CASSLTKPDPEAFF
TRBV14,.,TRBJ2-2,TRBD2,TGTGCCAGCAGCCTCATGGGGGGGTCCCCGAACACCGGGGAGCTGTTTTTT,CASSLMGGSPNTGELFF
TRBV2,few,TRBJ2-5,.,TGTGCCAGCAGTGAAGCGCGACAGCTAATCGGTGGGACCCAGTACTTC,CASSEARQLIGGTQYF
TRBV7-2,many,TRBJ1-1,.,TGTGCCAGCAGCTTCGGCCGTAGGGATGCTTTCTTT,CASSFGRRDAFF